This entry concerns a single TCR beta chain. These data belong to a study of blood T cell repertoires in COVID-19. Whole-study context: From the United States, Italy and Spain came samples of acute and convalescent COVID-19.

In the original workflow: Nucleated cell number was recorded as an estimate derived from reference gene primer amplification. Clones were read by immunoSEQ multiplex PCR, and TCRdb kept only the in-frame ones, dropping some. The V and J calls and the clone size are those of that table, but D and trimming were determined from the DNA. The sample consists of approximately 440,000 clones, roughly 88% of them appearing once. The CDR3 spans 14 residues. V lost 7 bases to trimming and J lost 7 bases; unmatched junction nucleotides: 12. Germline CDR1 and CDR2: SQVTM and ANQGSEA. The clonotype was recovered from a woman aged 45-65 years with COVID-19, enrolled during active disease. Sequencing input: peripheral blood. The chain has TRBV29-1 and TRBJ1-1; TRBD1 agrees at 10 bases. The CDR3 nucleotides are TGCAGCGGCGGACAGGGGGGCATTATTGATGAAGCTTTCTTT. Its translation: CSGGQGGIIDEAFF. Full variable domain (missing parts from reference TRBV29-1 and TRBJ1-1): SAVISQKPSRDICQRGTSLTIQCQVDSQVTMMFWYRQQPGQSLTLIATANQGSEATYESGFVIDKFPISRPNLTFSTLTVSNMSPEDSSIYLCSGGQGGIIDEAFFGQGTRLTVV.